This TCR beta chain was recovered during a study of blood T cell repertoires in COVID-19. Study overall: The United States, Italy and Spain supplied acute and convalescent COVID-19 samples. Sample material is recorded as cDNA or gDNA derived from T cells, B-cell-depleted T cells, or PBMCs.

V was clipped by 4 bases and J by 3 bases, with 19 bases between them. This CDR3 has 16 amino acids. The germline V gene encodes CDR1 SGHRS and CDR2 YFSETQ. As originally analysed: Amplifying reference gene primers gave estimates of nucleated cell counts. The repertoire was sequenced with immunoSEQ multiplex PCR; TCRdb's copy has only in-frame clones and lacks some. The V and J calls and clone size were taken over from that table, and D and trimming were inferred from the DNA. The sample holds 150,000 to 200,000 clones, 80% to 90% seen once. This TCR came from a woman between 18 and 29 years old who had recovered from COVID-19. Sample: peripheral blood. The chain carries TRBV5-1 and TRBJ1-2, with D uncertain. CDR3 amino acids: CASSPGPGVGYYGYTF. For the CDR3, the DNA is TGCGCCAGCAGCCCCGGACCCGGGGTTGGGTACTATGGCTACACCTTC. The full variable domain, in which reference TRBV5-1 and TRBJ1-2 provide the parts outside the CDR3, is KAGVTQTPRYLIKTRGQQVTLSCSPISGHRSVSWYQQTPGQGLQFLFEYFSETQRNKGNFPGRFSGRQFSNSRSEMNVSTLELGDSALYLCASSPGPGVGYYGYTFGSGTRLTVV.